The 2 T cell receptor beta chains presented below share a single source sample, sequenced in a study of T cell changes during pregnancy in multiple sclerosis. Libraries were prepared by immunoSEQ multiplex PCR; TCRdb keeps only in-frame clonotypes and omits some of them. The table lists 25,000 to 35,000 clones, around nine tenths of them singletons. The sequencing here drew on CD8+ T cells from peripheral blood mononuclear cells, taken before pregnancy. Receptors originate from a female donor with multiple sclerosis, enrolled in a pregnancy study.

The V and J genes are TRBV15 and TRBJ2-1; D is unclear. The V and J ends lost 1 base and 4 bases respectively, with 11 bases between them. This CDR3 region has 15 residues. The germline V gene has CDR1 LNHNV and CDR2 YYDKDF (reference sequence). For the CDR3, the DNA is TGTGCCACCAGCAGAGGTCACCCCCGGTACAATGAGCAGTTCTTC. Encoded protein: CATSRGHPRYNEQFF.

The V gene is TRBV5-1, the J gene TRBJ2-7, with 9 bases matching TRBD2. CDR1 and CDR2 (germline): SGHRS, YFSETQ. The CDR3 length is 16 residues. J gave up 1 base and V 5 bases, and 10 bases lay outside the gene matches. CDR3: CASSRLAEALSYEQYF. CDR3 bases: TGCGCCAGCAGTAGACTAGCGGAGGCCCTGTCCTACGAGCAGTACTTC.